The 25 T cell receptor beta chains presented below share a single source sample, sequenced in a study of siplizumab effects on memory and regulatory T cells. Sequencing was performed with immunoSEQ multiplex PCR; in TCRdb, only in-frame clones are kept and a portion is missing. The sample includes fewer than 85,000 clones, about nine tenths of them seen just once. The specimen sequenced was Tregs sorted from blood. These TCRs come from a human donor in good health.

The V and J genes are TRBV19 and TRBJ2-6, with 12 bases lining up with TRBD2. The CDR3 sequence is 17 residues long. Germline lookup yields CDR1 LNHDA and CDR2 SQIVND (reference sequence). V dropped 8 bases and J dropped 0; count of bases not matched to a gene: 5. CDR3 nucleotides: TGTGCCAGTCGCCCGACTAGCGGGGGCTCTGGGGCCAACGTCCTGACTTTC. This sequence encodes CASRPTSGGSGANVLTF.

CDR3 coding DNA: TGTGCCAGCAGCTTGACGGCAGGGGCTAACTATGGCTACACCTTC. Translation: CASSLTAGANYGYTF. V and J are TRBV5-6 and TRBJ1-2, with D tentatively TRBD1 (6 bases). V was trimmed by 1 base and J by 0 bases, leaving 10 bases between them. CDR1 and CDR2 from the germline V gene are SGHDT and YYEEEE. The CDR3 runs to 15 residues.

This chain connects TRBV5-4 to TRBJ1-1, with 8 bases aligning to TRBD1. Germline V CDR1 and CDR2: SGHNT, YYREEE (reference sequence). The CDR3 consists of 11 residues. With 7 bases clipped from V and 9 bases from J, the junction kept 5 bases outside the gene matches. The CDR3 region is CASLSGGKAFF. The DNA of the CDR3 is TGTGCCAGCTTATCAGGGGGCAAAGCTTTCTTT.

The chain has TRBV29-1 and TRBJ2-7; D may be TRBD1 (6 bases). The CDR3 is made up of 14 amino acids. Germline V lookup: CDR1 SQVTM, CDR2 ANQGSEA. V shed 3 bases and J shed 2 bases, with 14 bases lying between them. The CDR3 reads CSVDQGTPTYEQYF. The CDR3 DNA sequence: TGCAGCGTTGATCAGGGGACACCGACCTACGAGCAGTACTTC.

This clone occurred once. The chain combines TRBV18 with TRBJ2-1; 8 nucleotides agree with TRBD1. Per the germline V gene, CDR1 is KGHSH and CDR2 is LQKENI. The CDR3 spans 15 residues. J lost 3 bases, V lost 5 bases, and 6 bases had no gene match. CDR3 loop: CASSNGQGGYNEQFF. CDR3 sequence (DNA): TGTGCCAGCTCAAACGGACAGGGTGGCTACAATGAGCAGTTCTTC.

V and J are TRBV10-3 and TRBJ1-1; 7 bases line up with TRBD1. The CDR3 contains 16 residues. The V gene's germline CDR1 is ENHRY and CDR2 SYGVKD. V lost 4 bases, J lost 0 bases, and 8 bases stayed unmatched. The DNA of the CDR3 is TGTGCCATCAGTGTACAGCAGGGGGTTATGAACACTGAAGCTTTCTTT. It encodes CAISVQQGVMNTEAFF.

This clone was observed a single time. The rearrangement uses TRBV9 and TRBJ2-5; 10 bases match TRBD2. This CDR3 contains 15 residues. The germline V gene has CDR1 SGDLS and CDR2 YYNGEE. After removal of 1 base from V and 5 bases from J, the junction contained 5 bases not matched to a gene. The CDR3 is CASSVSSGGRETQYF. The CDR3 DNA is TGTGCCAGCAGCGTATCTAGCGGGGGTAGGGAGACCCAGTACTTC.

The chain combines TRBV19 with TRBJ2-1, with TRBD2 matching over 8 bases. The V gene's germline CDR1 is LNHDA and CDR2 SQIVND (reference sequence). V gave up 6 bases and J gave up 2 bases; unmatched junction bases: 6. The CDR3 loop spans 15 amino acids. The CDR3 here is CASRARGGPYNEQFF. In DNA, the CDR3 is TGTGCCAGTAGGGCCCGGGGGGGCCCCTACAATGAGCAGTTCTTC.

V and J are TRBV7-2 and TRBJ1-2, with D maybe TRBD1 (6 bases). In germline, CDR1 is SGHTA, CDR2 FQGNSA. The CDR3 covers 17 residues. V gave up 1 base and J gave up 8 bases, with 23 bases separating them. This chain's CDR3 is CASSLGKQGILPRGYTF. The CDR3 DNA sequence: TGTGCCAGCAGCTTAGGGAAACAGGGTATACTCCCACGAGGCTACACCTTC.

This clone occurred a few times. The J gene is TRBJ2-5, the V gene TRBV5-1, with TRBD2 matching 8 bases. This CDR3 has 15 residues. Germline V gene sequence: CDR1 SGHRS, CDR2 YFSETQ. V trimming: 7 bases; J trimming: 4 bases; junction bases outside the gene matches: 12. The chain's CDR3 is CASASGLAGRETQYF. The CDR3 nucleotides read TGCGCCAGCGCCTCCGGGCTAGCGGGTAGAGAGACCCAGTACTTC.

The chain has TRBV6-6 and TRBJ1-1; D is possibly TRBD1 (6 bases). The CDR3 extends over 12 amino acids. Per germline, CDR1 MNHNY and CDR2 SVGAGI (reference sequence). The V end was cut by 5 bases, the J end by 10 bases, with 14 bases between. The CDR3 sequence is CASSRTVGSAFF. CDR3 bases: TGTGCCAGCAGTAGGACAGTTGGGTCAGCTTTCTTT.

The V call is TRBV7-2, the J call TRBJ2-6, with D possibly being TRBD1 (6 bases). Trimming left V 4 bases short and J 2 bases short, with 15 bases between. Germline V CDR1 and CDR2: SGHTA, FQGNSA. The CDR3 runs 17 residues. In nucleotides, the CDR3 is TGTGCCAGCAGCTCCAATAAACAGGGAACTGGGGCCAACGTCCTGACTTTC. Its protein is CASSSNKQGTGANVLTF. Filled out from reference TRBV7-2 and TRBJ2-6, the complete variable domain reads GAGVSQSPSNKVTEKGKDVELRCDPISGHTALYWYRQSLGQGLEFLIYFQGNSAPDKSGLPSDRFSAERTGGSVSTLTIQRTQQEDSAVYLCASSSNKQGTGANVLTFGAGSRLTVL.

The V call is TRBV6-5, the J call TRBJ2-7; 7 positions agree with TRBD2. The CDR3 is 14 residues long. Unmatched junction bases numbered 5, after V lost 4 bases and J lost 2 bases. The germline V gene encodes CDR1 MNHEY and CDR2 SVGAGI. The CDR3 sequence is CASSSAGLPYEQYF. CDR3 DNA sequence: TGTGCCAGCAGTTCAGCGGGGCTTCCCTACGAGCAGTACTTC.

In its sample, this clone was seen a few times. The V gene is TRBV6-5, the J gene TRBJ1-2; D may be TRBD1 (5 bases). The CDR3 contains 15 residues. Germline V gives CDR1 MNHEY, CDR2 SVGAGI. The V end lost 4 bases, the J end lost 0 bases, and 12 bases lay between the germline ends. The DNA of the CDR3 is TGTGCCAGCAGTTCCGTGACAGAGGCTAACTATGGCTACACCTTC. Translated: CASSSVTEANYGYTF.

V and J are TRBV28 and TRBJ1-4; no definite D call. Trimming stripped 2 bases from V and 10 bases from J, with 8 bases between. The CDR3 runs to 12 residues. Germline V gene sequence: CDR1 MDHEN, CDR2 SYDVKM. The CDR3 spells CASSLLGGKLFF. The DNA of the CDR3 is TGTGCCAGCAGTTTACTGGGTGGAAAACTGTTTTTT.

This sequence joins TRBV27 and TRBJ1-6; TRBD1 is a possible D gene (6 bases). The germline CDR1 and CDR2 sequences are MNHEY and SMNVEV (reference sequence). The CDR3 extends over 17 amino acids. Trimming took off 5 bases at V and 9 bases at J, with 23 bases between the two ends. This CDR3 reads CASSPARQVSKVSPLHF. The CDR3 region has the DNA TGTGCCAGCAGTCCCGCCCGACAGGTCTCGAAGGTTTCACCCCTCCACTTT.

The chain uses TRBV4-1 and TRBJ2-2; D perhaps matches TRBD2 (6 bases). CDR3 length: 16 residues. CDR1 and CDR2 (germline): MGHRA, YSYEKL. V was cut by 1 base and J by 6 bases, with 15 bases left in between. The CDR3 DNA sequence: TGCGCCAGCAGCCAAGTTGGCCCCTGGGGGGCCGGGGAGCTGTTTTTT. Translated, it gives CASSQVGPWGAGELFF.

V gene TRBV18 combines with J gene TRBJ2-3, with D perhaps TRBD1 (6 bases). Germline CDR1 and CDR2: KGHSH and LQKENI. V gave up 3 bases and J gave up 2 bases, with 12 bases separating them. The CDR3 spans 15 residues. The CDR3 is CASSPKQGPTDTQYF. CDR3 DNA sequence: TGTGCCAGCTCACCTAAACAGGGCCCCACAGATACGCAGTATTTT. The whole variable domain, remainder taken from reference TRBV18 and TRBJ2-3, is NAGVMQNPRHLVRRRGQEARLRCSPMKGHSHVYWYRQLPEEGLKFMVYLQKENIIDESGMPKERFSAEFPKEGPSILRIQQVVRGDSAAYFCASSPKQGPTDTQYFGPGTRLTVL.

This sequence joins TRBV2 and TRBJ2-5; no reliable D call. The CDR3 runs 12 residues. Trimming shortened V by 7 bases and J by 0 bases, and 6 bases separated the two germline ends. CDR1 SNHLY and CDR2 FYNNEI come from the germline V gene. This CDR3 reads CASKRDQETQYF. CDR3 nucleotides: TGTGCCAGCAAAAGGGACCAAGAGACCCAGTACTTC.

The CDR3: CASSDPGQTYGYTF. CDR3 DNA sequence: TGTGCCAGCAGTGATCCGGGACAGACTTATGGCTACACCTTC. The chain recombines TRBV25-1 with TRBJ1-2, with 7 bases fitting TRBD1. Germline CDR1 reads MGHDK; CDR2 reads SYGVNS. This CDR3 contains 14 residues. After removal of 3 bases from V and 5 bases from J, the junction contained 6 bases not matched to a gene.

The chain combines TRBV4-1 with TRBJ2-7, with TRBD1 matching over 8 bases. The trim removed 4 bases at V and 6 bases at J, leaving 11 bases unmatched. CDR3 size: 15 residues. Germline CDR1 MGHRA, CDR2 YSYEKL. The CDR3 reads CASSRVADRAREQYF. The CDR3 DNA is TGCGCCAGCAGCCGGGTAGCGGACAGGGCCCGCGAGCAGTACTTC.

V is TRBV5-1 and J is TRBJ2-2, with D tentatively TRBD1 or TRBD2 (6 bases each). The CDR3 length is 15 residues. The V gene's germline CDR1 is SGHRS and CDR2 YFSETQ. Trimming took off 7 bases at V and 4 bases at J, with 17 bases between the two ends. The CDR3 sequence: CASSNPGGSTGELFF. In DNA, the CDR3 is TGCGCCAGCTCCAATCCCGGGGGCAGCACCGGGGAGCTGTTTTTT.

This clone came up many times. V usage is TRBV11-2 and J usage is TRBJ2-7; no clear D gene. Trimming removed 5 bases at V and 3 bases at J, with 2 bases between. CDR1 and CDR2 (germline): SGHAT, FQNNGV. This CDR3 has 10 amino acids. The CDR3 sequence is CASSNYEQYF. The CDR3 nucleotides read TGTGCCAGCAGCAACTACGAGCAGTACTTC.

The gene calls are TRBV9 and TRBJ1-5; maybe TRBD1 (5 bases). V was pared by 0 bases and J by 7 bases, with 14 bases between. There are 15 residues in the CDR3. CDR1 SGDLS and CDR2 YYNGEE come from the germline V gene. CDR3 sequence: CASSVGQWGGQPQHF. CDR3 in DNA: TGTGCCAGCAGCGTAGGACAGTGGGGCGGGCAGCCCCAGCATTTT.

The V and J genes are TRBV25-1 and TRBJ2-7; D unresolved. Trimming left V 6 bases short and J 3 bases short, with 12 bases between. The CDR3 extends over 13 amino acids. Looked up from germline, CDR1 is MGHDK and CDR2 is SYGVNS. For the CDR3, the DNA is TGTGCCAGCAGGGGGATAGAGTTCTACGAGCAGTACTTC. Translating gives CASRGIEFYEQYF.